The 9 T cell receptor beta chains in this list originate from one sample, sequenced in a study of OX40 agonist ivuxolimab in advanced cancers. Sequencing used immunoSEQ multiplex PCR; TCRdb keeps in-frame clones, though not all of them. This table holds some 40,000 clones, roughly 92% found once. Sequenced here: CD4+ or CD8+ T cells sorted from blood, sampled in a trial of the OX40 agonist ivuxolimab. All receptors come from an adult with an advanced solid tumor such as melanoma, head and neck, liver or kidney cancer.

This chain uses TRBV6-5 with TRBJ2-5, with 8 bases aligning to TRBD1. CDR1 MNHEY and CDR2 SVGAGI come from the germline V gene. The CDR3 has 15 residues. V was pared by 5 bases and J by 2 bases, with 7 bases of the junction left unmatched. The CDR3 spells CASSSRNRGQETQYF. The CDR3 DNA reads TGTGCCAGCAGTAGCCGAAACAGGGGGCAAGAGACCCAGTACTTC.

The chain uses TRBV11-3 and TRBJ2-3, with unresolved D. The CDR3 has 14 residues. Trimming removed 1 base at V and 2 bases at J, with 7 bases between. Germline CDR1 is SGHNT and CDR2 is YENEEA. CDR3 residues: CASSLGSYTDTQYF. The CDR3 DNA is TGTGCCAGCAGCTTAGGGTCTTACACAGATACGCAGTATTTT.

The chain employs TRBV6-5 and TRBJ2-7; D possibly corresponds to TRBD2 (5 bases). Between the trimmed V and J ends, which lost 4 bases and 0 bases, there was a span of 13 bases. CDR3 length: 15 amino acids. The germline CDR1 and CDR2 sequences are MNHEY and SVGAGI. In DNA form, the CDR3 reads TGTGCCAGCAGTTCTCGGGGAGCGTACTCCTACGAGCAGTACTTC. The encoded protein is CASSSRGAYSYEQYF.

The DNA for the CDR3 is TGTGCCAGCCTGGGACCCCCCTCGGACGAGCAGTACTTC. It specifies CASLGPPSDEQYF. The V gene is TRBV5-5, the J gene TRBJ2-7, with D perhaps TRBD1 or TRBD2 (5 bases each). V was cut by 7 bases and J by 5 bases, with 16 bases left in between. The germline V gene has CDR1 SGHKS and CDR2 YYEKEE (reference sequence). The CDR3 is 13 residues long.

The gene calls are TRBV7-9 and TRBJ2-7; tentatively, D is TRBD1 (5 bases). The ends were cut back, 2 bases at V and 4 bases at J, with 6 bases in the middle. This CDR3 is built from 12 residues. The germline V gene encodes CDR1 SEHNR and CDR2 FQNEAQ (reference sequence). CDR3 sequence (DNA): TGTGCCAGCAGCTTATCAGGGTACGAGCAGTACTTC. Its translation is CASSLSGYEQYF.

The J gene is TRBJ2-1, the V gene TRBV7-9; 7 bases match TRBD2. V shed 5 bases, J shed 6 bases, and the junction held 10 bases outside the gene matches. This CDR3 comprises 15 residues. The V gene's germline CDR1 is SEHNR and CDR2 FQNEAQ (reference sequence). The CDR3 spells CASSRGEGTFNEQFF. CDR3 DNA sequence: TGTGCCAGCAGCCGGGGGGAGGGCACTTTCAATGAGCAGTTCTTC.

This chain uses TRBV19 with TRBJ2-7; the D call may be TRBD1 or TRBD2 (5 bases each). V lost 3 bases and J 2 bases, leaving 11 bases between the germline ends. The CDR3 sequence is 14 residues long. In germline, CDR1 is LNHDA, CDR2 SQIVND (reference sequence). The CDR3 reads CASSMSGGAYEQYF. DNA for the CDR3: TGTGCCAGTAGTATGAGTGGGGGAGCCTACGAGCAGTACTTC.

The chain carries TRBV28 and TRBJ2-3; tentative D call: TRBD2 (5 bases). Trimming stripped 6 bases from V and 0 bases from J, with 10 bases between. In germline, CDR1 is MDHEN, CDR2 SYDVKM. This CDR3 is 14 amino acids long. The CDR3 bases are TGTGCCAGCAGCCTAGCTTCTAGCACAGATACGCAGTATTTT. Translation gives CASSLASSTDTQYF.

The chain joins TRBV30 to TRBJ1-3; D is undetermined. V was clipped by 8 bases and J by 4 bases, with 9 bases between them. This CDR3 is built from 11 residues. CDR1 GTSNPN and CDR2 SVGIG come from the germline V gene (reference sequence). CDR3 loop: CAGSTGNTIYF. CDR3 nucleotide sequence: TGTGCCGGATCGACAGGAAACACCATATATTTT.